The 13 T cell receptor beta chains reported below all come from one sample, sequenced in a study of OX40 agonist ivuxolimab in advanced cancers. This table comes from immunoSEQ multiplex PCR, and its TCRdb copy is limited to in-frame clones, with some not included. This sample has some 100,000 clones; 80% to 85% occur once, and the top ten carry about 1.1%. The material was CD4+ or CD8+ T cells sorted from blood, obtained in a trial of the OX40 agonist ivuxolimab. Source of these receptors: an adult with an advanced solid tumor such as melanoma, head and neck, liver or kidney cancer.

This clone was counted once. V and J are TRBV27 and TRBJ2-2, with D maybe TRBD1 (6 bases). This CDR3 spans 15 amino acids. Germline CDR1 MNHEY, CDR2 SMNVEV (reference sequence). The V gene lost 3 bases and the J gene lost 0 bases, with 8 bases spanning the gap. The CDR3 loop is CASSLGTTNTGELFF. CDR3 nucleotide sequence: TGTGCCAGCAGTTTGGGGACAACGAACACCGGGGAGCTGTTTTTT.

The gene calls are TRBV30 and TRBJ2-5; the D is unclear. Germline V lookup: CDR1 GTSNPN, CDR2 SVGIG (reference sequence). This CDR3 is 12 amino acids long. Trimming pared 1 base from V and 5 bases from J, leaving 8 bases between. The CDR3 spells CAWSGAFETQYF. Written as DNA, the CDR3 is TGTGCCTGGAGTGGGGCCTTTGAGACCCAGTACTTC.

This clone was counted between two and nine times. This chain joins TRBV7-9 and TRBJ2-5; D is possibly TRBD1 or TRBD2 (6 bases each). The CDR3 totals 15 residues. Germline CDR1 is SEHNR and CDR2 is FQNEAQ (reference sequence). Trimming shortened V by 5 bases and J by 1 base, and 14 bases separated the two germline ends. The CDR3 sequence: CASSEEGVPQETQYF. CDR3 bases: TGTGCCAGCAGCGAGGAGGGGGTCCCCCAAGAGACCCAGTACTTC.

CDR3 sequence (DNA): TGTGCCAGCAGCTTCAAGAGTAGGAACACTGAAGCTTTCTTT. It codes for CASSFKSRNTEAFF. The chain combines TRBV11-1 with TRBJ1-1; D not certain. This CDR3 region has 14 residues. Trimming took off 3 bases at V and 1 base at J, with 9 bases between the two ends. Germline lookup yields CDR1 SGHAT and CDR2 FQDESV (reference sequence). Based on the CDR3 plus reference TRBV11-1 and TRBJ1-1, the full variable domain is EAEVAQSPRYKITEKSQAVAFWCDPISGHATLYWYRQILGQGPELLVQFQDESVVDDSQLPKDRFSAERLKGVDSTLKIQPAELGDSAMYLCASSFKSRNTEAFFGQGTRLTVV.

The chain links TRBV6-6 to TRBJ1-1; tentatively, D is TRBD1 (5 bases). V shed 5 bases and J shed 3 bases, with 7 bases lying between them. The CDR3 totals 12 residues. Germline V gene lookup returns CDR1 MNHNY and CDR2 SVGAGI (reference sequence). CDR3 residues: CASSGTYTEAFF. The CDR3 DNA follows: TGTGCCAGCAGTGGGACTTACACTGAAGCTTTCTTT.

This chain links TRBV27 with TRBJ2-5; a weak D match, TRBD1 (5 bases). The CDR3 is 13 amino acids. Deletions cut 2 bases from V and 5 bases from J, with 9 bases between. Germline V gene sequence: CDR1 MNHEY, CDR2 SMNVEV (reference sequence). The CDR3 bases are TGTGCCAGCAGTTTACAGGGAATGGAGACCCAGTACTTC. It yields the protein CASSLQGMETQYF.

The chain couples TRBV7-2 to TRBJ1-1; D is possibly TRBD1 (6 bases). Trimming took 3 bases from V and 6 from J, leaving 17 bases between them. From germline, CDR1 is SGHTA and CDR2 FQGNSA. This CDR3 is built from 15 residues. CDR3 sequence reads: CASSLGQGTGAEAFF. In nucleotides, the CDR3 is TGTGCCAGCAGCTTGGGGCAGGGGACGGGGGCTGAAGCTTTCTTT.

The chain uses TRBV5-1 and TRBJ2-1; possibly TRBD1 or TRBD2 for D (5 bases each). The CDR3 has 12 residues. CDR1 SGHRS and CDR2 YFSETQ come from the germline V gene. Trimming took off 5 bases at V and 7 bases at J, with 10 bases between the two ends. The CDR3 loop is CASSWGGNEQFF. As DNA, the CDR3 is TGCGCCAGCAGTTGGGGCGGGAATGAGCAGTTCTTC.

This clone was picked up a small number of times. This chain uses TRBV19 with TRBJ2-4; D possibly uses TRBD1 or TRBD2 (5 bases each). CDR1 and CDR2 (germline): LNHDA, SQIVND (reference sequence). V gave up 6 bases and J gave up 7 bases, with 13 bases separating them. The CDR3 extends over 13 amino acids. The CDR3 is CASRIRGPNIQYF. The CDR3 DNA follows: TGTGCCAGTAGGATCCGGGGCCCCAACATTCAGTACTTC.

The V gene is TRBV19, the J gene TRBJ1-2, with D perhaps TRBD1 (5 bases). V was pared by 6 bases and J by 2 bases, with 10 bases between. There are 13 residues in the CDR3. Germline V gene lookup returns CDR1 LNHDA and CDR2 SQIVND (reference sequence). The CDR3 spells CASRQVSNYGYTF. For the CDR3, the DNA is TGTGCCAGTAGACAGGTTTCCAACTATGGCTACACCTTC.

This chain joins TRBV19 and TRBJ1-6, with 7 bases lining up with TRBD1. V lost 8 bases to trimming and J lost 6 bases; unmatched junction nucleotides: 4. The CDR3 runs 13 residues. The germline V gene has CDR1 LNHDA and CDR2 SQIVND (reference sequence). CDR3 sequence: CASGTARNSPLHF. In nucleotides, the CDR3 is TGTGCCAGTGGGACAGCCCGTAATTCACCCCTCCACTTT.

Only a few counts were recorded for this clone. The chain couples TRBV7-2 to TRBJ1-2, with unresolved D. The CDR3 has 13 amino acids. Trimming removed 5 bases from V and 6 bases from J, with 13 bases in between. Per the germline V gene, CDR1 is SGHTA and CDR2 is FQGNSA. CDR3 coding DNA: TGTGCCAGCAGCACTAGTCGTGGTCATGGCTACACCTTC. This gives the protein CASSTSRGHGYTF.

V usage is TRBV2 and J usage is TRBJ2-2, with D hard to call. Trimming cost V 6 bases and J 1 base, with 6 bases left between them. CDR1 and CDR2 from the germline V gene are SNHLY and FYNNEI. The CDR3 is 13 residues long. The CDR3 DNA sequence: TGTGCCAGCAGACTACTGAACACCGGGGAGCTGTTTTTT. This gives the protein CASRLLNTGELFF.